These 20 T cell receptor beta chains were sequenced from one sample in a study of OX40 agonist ivuxolimab in advanced cancers. Using immunoSEQ multiplex PCR, the repertoire was profiled, and TCRdb retains in-frame clones only, with some absent. The sample lists more than 45,000 clones, 91% occurring once. The source material was CD4+ or CD8+ T cells sorted from blood, sampled in a trial of the OX40 agonist ivuxolimab. These receptors were taken from an adult with an advanced solid tumor such as melanoma, head and neck, liver or kidney cancer.

The chain carries TRBV6-1 and TRBJ2-7; 7 bases fit TRBD2. CDR3 size: 14 residues. V gave up 4 bases and J gave up 3 bases; unmatched junction bases: 6. Germline CDR1 and CDR2: MNHNS and SASEGT. In DNA, the CDR3 is TGTGCCAGCAGTGCTAGCGGAGGTAGCTACGAGCAGTACTTC. Translation: CASSASGGSYEQYF.

The chain is built from TRBV5-4 and TRBJ2-2, with D tentatively TRBD1 (5 bases). Germline V gene sequence: CDR1 SGHNT, CDR2 YYREEE (reference sequence). Trimming removed 4 bases from V and 0 bases from J, with 10 bases in between. CDR3 size: 15 residues. In nucleotides, the CDR3 is TGTGCCAGCAGCGCAGACAGCGCGAACACCGGGGAGCTGTTTTTT. Translation: CASSADSANTGELFF.

The V call is TRBV7-9, the J call TRBJ2-5; 7 bases match TRBD1. CDR1 is SEHNR and CDR2 is FQNEAQ in the germline V gene (reference sequence). The CDR3 runs to 16 residues. The junction had 8 bases not matched to a gene; V was cut back by 4 bases and J by 0 bases. This chain's CDR3 is CASSSIDRADQETQYF. In nucleotides, the CDR3 is TGTGCCAGCAGCTCCATAGACAGGGCGGACCAAGAGACCCAGTACTTC.

This sequence joins TRBV27 and TRBJ2-7, with D possibly called TRBD1 or TRBD2 (5 bases each). Germline CDR1 MNHEY, CDR2 SMNVEV (reference sequence). Trimming left V 6 bases short and J 2 bases short, with 14 bases between. The CDR3 is 14 amino acids. The CDR3 reads CASRSGTETYEQYF. CDR3 coding DNA: TGTGCCAGCAGATCCGGGACCGAGACCTACGAGCAGTACTTC.

The genes are TRBV11-1 and TRBJ2-7; no clear D gene. Germline lookup yields CDR1 SGHAT and CDR2 FQDESV (reference sequence). The CDR3 runs to 13 residues. Deletions cut 2 bases from V and 2 bases from J, with 7 bases between. The CDR3 region is CASSLSRAYEQYF. DNA for the CDR3: TGTGCCAGCAGCTTATCCCGGGCCTACGAGCAGTACTTC.

The table lists this clone with a count of one. This rearrangement joins TRBV4-3 to TRBJ2-7, with 9 bases lining up with TRBD2. V lost 4 bases, J lost 4 bases, and 5 bases stayed unmatched. In germline, CDR1 is LGHNA, CDR2 YSLEER. The length of the CDR3 is 14 residues. The CDR3 DNA is TGCGCCAGCAGCCCGGGGACTAGCAGTTACGAGCAGTACTTC. Protein product: CASSPGTSSYEQYF.

Points on this clone: At one end the junction does not follow the germline gene, possibly because of a read error. The V call is TRBV7-2, the J call TRBJ2-7; no reliable D call. The CDR3 loop spans 15 amino acids. In germline, CDR1 is SGHTA, CDR2 FQGNSA. The CDR3 DNA reads TGCGCCAGCAGCCTAGGCGCCGGAGAATTCTACGAGCAGTACTTC. This translates into CASSLGAGEFYEQYF.

This clone has only one observation. This chain joins TRBV15 and TRBJ2-7; 7 positions agree with TRBD1. The junction had 5 bases not matched to a gene; V was cut back by 3 bases and J by 3 bases. This CDR3 has 14 amino acids. Germline V gene data show CDR1 as LNHNV and CDR2 as YYDKDF (reference sequence). The DNA of the CDR3 is TGTGCCACCAGCAGTTCGGACAGGTTCTACGAGCAGTACTTC. Its protein is CATSSSDRFYEQYF.

The chain has TRBV15 and TRBJ1-1; the match to TRBD1 covers 7 bases. The V and J ends lost 4 bases and 0 bases, in that order; junction bases with no gene match: 8. The germline V gene has CDR1 LNHNV and CDR2 YYDKDF (reference sequence). The CDR3 consists of 16 residues. The CDR3 protein is CATSTLEGAMNTEAFF. The CDR3 DNA sequence: TGTGCCACCAGCACATTGGAGGGGGCCATGAACACTGAAGCTTTCTTT.

V and J are TRBV28 and TRBJ1-1, with no clear D. Germline V gene lookup returns CDR1 MDHEN and CDR2 SYDVKM. This CDR3 comprises 15 residues. Trimming shortened V by 7 bases and J by 1 base, and 16 bases separated the two germline ends. The DNA of the CDR3 is TGTGCCAGCAATATCATACCCCAGGAGAACACTGAAGCTTTCTTT. Encoded protein: CASNIIPQENTEAFF.

V and J are TRBV14 and TRBJ2-3; 10 bases are shared with TRBD2. J gave up 4 bases and V 4 bases, and 2 bases lay outside the gene matches. CDR3 length: 14 residues. Germline V gives CDR1 SGHDN, CDR2 FVKESK. The CDR3 reads CASSLAGGPDTQYF. The CDR3 DNA sequence: TGTGCCAGCAGCCTAGCGGGAGGACCAGATACGCAGTATTTT.

The chain carries TRBV4-1 and TRBJ2-7, with unresolved D. CDR1 MGHRA and CDR2 YSYEKL come from the germline V gene. The CDR3 contains 13 residues. The V end lost 0 bases, the J end lost 3 bases, and 6 bases lay between the germline ends. In DNA form, the CDR3 reads TGCGCCAGCAGCCAAGATACCAGCTACGAGCAGTACTTC. Protein sequence: CASSQDTSYEQYF.

This rearrangement joins TRBV15 to TRBJ2-5; the D is unclear. CDR1 is LNHNV and CDR2 is YYDKDF in the germline V gene (reference sequence). The CDR3 covers 15 residues. V was trimmed by 1 base and J by 4 bases, leaving 13 bases between them. The CDR3 protein is CATSRVLTDTETQYF. The CDR3 region has the DNA TGTGCCACCAGCAGAGTCCTAACAGACACAGAGACCCAGTACTTC.

The rearrangement joins TRBV29-1 to TRBJ2-2, with 7 nucleotides matching TRBD1. Germline CDR1 and CDR2: SQVTM and ANQGSEA. After removal of 1 base from V and 3 bases from J, the junction contained 2 bases not matched to a gene. This CDR3 has 14 amino acids. Here the CDR3 reads CSVEAGGHTGELFF. As DNA, the CDR3 is TGCAGCGTTGAAGCAGGGGGTCACACCGGGGAGCTGTTTTTT.

The chain links TRBV5-6 to TRBJ2-3, with 8 bases aligning to TRBD1. The CDR3 consists of 16 residues. Germline assignment: CDR1 SGHDT and CDR2 YYEEEE. V lost 4 bases and J lost 2; bases outside the gene matches: 9. This CDR3 reads CASSRPGQGYTDTQYF. The CDR3 coding sequence is TGTGCCAGCAGCCGCCCCGGACAGGGCTACACAGATACGCAGTATTTT.

V usage is TRBV4-3 and J usage is TRBJ2-7; D may correspond to TRBD1 or TRBD2 (5 bases each). V lost 4 bases, J lost 3 bases, and 13 bases lay in between. The CDR3 loop spans 14 amino acids. The germline V gene encodes CDR1 LGHNA and CDR2 YSLEER. This CDR3 reads CASSLHRDRYEQYF. CDR3 nucleotide sequence: TGCGCCAGCAGCCTACACCGGGACCGCTACGAGCAGTACTTC.

The chain joins TRBV19 to TRBJ1-2; D unclear. The CDR3 is 12 residues long. The germline CDR1 and CDR2 sequences are LNHDA and SQIVND (reference sequence). V was pared by 8 bases and J by 0 bases, with 7 bases between. The CDR3: CASGPPNYGYTF. The DNA of the CDR3 is TGTGCCAGTGGACCACCTAACTATGGCTACACCTTC.

The chain has TRBV11-2 and TRBJ2-7; TRBD2 agrees at 7 bases. Looked up from germline, CDR1 is SGHAT and CDR2 is FQNNGV. The CDR3 spans 16 residues. Trimming removed 3 bases from V and 5 bases from J; junction bases left unmatched: 13. The CDR3 coding sequence is TGTGCCAGCAGCTTCCGAGGCAGGGCGGGAGTCGACGAGCAGTACTTC. It codes for CASSFRGRAGVDEQYF. The full variable domain, in which reference TRBV11-2 and TRBJ2-7 provide the parts outside the CDR3, is EAGVAQSPRYKIIEKRQSVAFWCNPISGHATLYWYQQILGQGPKLLIQFQNNGVVDDSQLPKDRFSAERLKGVDSTLKIQPAKLEDSAVYLCASSFRGRAGVDEQYFGPGTRLTVT.

V usage is TRBV19 and J usage is TRBJ2-7; D may be TRBD1 or TRBD2 (5 bases each). Per the germline V gene, CDR1 is LNHDA and CDR2 is SQIVND (reference sequence). Deletions cut 3 bases from V and 5 bases from J, with 11 bases between. The CDR3 is 13 amino acids. DNA of the CDR3: TGTGCCAGTAGTATCATCCCGGGACACGAGCAGTACTTC. Amino acids: CASSIIPGHEQYF.

V is TRBV5-4 and J is TRBJ2-7, with D maybe TRBD2 (5 bases). The V gene's germline CDR1 is SGHNT and CDR2 YYREEE (reference sequence). The CDR3 sequence is 13 residues long. Trimming removed 2 bases from V and 5 bases from J, with 11 bases in between. CDR3 amino acids: CASSFGGNNEQYF. CDR3 DNA sequence: TGTGCCAGCAGCTTTGGAGGTAACAACGAGCAGTACTTC.